This TCR beta chain stems from a study of blood T cell repertoires in COVID-19. Either two negative PCRs, clearance, or symptom resolution qualified Cohort 3 donors as recovered. Original processing notes: Amplifying reference gene primers gave estimates of nucleated cell counts. Generated by immunoSEQ multiplex PCR, the TCRdb table keeps only in-frame clones and is missing some. V and J calls and clone size are as listed in that table; D and trimming were resolved from the DNA. The repertoire holds approximately 200,000 clones, with about nine tenths as singletons. In germline, CDR1 is SGHRS, CDR2 YFSETQ. J was trimmed by 4 bases and V by 3 bases; bases with no gene match: 8. The CDR3 has 16 amino acids.

The specimen sequenced was PBMCs or T cells enriched from blood (not recorded which). This rearrangement joins TRBV5-1 to TRBJ2-5; 11 bases are a match to TRBD1. The sequence came from a woman aged 25 to 39 who had recovered from COVID-19. The CDR3 DNA follows: TGCGCCAGCAGCTCTCAAGGACAGGGGGCGGGAGAGACCCAGTACTTC. Its protein is CASSSQGQGAGETQYF. The full variable domain, with the rest looked up from reference TRBV5-1 and TRBJ2-5, is KAGVTQTPRYLIKTRGQQVTLSCSPISGHRSVSWYQQTPGQGLQFLFEYFSETQRNKGNFPGRFSGRQFSNSRSEMNVSTLELGDSALYLCASSSQGQGAGETQYFGPGTRLLVL.